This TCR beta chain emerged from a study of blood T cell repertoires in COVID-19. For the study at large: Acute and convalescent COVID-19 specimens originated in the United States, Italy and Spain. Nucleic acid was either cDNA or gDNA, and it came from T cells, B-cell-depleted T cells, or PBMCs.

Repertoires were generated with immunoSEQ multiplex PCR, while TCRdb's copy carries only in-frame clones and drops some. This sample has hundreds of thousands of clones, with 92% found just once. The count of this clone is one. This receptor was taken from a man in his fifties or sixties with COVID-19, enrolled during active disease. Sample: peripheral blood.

CDR3 sequence reads: CASKSGSSDEQFF. The CDR3 region has the DNA TGTGCCAGCAAGAGCGGGAGTAGTGATGAGCAGTTCTTC. The chain joins TRBV7-3 to TRBJ2-1; 8 bases are a match to TRBD2. Germline V gene lookup returns CDR1 SGHTA and CDR2 FQGTGA. This CDR3 is 13 amino acids long. With V trimmed by 7 bases and J by 8 bases, 7 bases remained unmatched.